This T cell receptor (beta chain) was captured by sequencing in a study of OX40 agonist ivuxolimab in advanced cancers. Study as a whole: The dose-escalation cohort had hepatocellular carcinoma, melanoma, renal cell or head and neck cancer.

General study results and limits: At 0.1-3.0 mg/kg, partial responders had clonal expansion among the lowest observed. Clonal expansion by week 6 occurred in CD4+ and CD8+ blood T cells (at 0.1 to 3.0 mg/kg).

The data were produced by immunoSEQ multiplex PCR, yet TCRdb's version contains in-frame clones alone and is incomplete. The sample records over 50,000 clones, roughly 83% being singletons. With respect to this clone: Its antigen is unknown.

CDR3 length: 13 amino acids. V gave up 7 bases and J gave up 4 bases, with 13 bases separating them. Per germline, CDR1 WSHSY and CDR2 SAAADI. The input for sequencing was CD4+ or CD8+ T cells sorted from blood, taken in a trial of the OX40 agonist ivuxolimab. This chain joins TRBV10-2 and TRBJ1-1; D may be TRBD1 (6 bases). This receptor was taken from an adult with an advanced solid tumor such as melanoma, head and neck, liver or kidney cancer. CDR3 DNA sequence: TGCGCCAGCAATATACAGGGAGCCACTGAAGCTTTCTTT. Translating gives CASNIQGATEAFF.